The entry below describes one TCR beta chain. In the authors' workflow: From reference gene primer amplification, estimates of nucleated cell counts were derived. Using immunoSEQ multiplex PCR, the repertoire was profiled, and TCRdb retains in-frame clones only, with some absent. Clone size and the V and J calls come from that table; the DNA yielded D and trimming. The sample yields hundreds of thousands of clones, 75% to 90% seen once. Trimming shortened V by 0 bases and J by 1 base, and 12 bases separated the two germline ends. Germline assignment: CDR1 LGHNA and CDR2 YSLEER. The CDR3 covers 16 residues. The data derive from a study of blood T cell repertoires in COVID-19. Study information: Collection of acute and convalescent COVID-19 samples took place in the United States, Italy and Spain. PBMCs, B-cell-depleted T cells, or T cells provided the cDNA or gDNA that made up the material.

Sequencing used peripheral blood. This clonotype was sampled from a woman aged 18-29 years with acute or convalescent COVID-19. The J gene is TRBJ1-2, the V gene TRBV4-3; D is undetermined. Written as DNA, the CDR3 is TGCGCCAGCAGCCAAGATTCGGCCGGGAGTAACTATGGCTACACCTTC. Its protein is CASSQDSAGSNYGYTF.